This T cell receptor beta chain was recovered during a study of shared clonotypes between healthy human individuals. Across the study: Three plates each covered CD4 naive and memory; CD8 naive two, CD8 memory one.

This CDR3 region has 17 residues. Trimming took 1 base from V and 4 from J; bases not matched to a gene: 10. Germline loops: CDR1 LGHNA, CDR2 YSLEER. Measured with immunoSEQ multiplex PCR; TCRdb has only the in-frame clones, and not every one. The data hold under 2,500,000 clones, with more than 90% observed a single time. The sample consisted of naive CD4+ T cells sorted from blood. Subset given: CD45RA+ positively selected. The clonotype was recovered from a man aged 18-30 years in good health. The gene calls are TRBV4-3 and TRBJ1-3, with 7 bases identical to TRBD1. CDR3 DNA sequence: TGCGCCAGCAGCCAAGGCAATACAGGGGTAGTCGGAAACACCATATATTTT. This translates into CASSQGNTGVVGNTIYF.